The source of this TCR beta chain is a study of Graves' ophthalmopathy and Graves' hyperthyroidism (dated by TCRdb to between 2018 and 2020). Concerning the study at large: Peripheral blood was collected at initial diagnosis, before any treatment. TCR beta repertoire signatures were used to distinguish Graves' ophthalmopathy from Graves' hyperthyroidism and to predict progression to ophthalmopathy. In total, 135 blood samples were TCR-sequenced: under 45 ophthalmopathy, under 80 hyperthyroidism and 17 hyperthyroidism-to-ophthalmopathy patients. A discovery set of 95 to 100 patients (more than 40 ophthalmopathy, 55 to 65 stable hyperthyroidism) was enrolled to explore V-J signatures distinguishing ophthalmopathy from hyperthyroidism. An independent validation cohort was composed of some 19 hyperthyroidism patients and 17 patients who later progressed from hyperthyroidism to ophthalmopathy. In over 5 hyperthyroidism patients, the T-cell repertoire of thyroid tissue was compared with the T-cell repertoire of blood. Following sample collection, hyperthyroidism patients were given methimazole at a starting dose of 30 mg daily, and ophthalmopathy patients were given high-dose intravenous methylprednisolone. The 100 discovery patients were randomly split 7:3 into training and test sets.

Worth noting for this clonotype: Its antigen target is currently unknown. No base quality values were provided; no much bigger clone lies one nucleotide off.

Patients with ophthalmopathy had moderately to severely active disease, with a Clinical Activity Score of 3 or more, a NOSPECS grade of 4 or more, and a disease duration of less than 3 months. Anyone with other autoimmune diseases, uncontrolled infections, pregnancy or lactation was excluded from the study. Clinical symptoms, serum thyroxine, TRAb, thyroid ultrasound and orbital computed tomography were used for diagnosis. PBMCs were isolated from more than 9 ml of fresh peripheral blood by Ficoll-Paque density gradient centrifugation. Total RNA was extracted using Trizol reagent, and RNA quality was checked on an Agilent 2100 Bioanalyzer. At the junction V is shortened by 5 bases and J by 4 bases; bases outside the gene matches: 12. Counted from cysteine to phenylalanine, this CDR3 has 16 amino acids. Left in the record is the CDR3 DNA by itself, 48 bases read in frame from the first base. CDR1 and CDR2 are drawn from the germline V gene: SGHAT, FQNNGV.

For repertoire sequencing, the TCR beta CDR3 regions were amplified from RNA transcripts. The first round of RT-PCR was done with HTBI primers and the Qiagen OneStep RT-PCR kit, and was followed by a second round of multiplex PCR, then size selection and purification. Sequencing of the libraries was carried out on an Illumina HiSeq2000 in paired-end mode with 100 bp reads. As for the original processing: SOAPnuke was used for read processing, and reads with adapters, uncalled bases, a mean Phred below 15, or no exact constant-primer or identifier match were discarded. High-quality paired reads were merged with COPE v1.2.5. Unique nucleotide sequences were defined as clonotypes and aligned to IMGT TRB V, D and J references using MiTCR v1.1. Only V-J combinations with frequency above 0.0001 were analysed, covering about 99% of repertoires. A TCR clonal expansion and chaos score per V-J combination was defined as the ratio of F50 clonal expansion to chaos observed in the TCRdist matrix. Welch's t-statistics and random forest were used to reduce the features to 13 V-J combinations, which were then used as input to a naive Bayes classifier. Thyroid-blood repertoire similarity was quantified with the Morisita-Horn index. Starting from the raw public reads, TCRdb applied fastp trimming at Q25, assembled clones with MiXCR and retained in-frame beta chains. Here each entry gathers all rows of one CDR3 protein and keeps the most common genes and DNA. These V and J calls derive from TCRdb rather than the authors' analysis. The sample contains around 400,000 distinct CDR3 sequences, roughly 18% of them found a single time. The top ten clones comprise roughly 1.6% of the sample.

Beyond this particular receptor, the publication reports: No statistical method was used to predetermine the sample size, and group allocation was not hidden from the investigators. In cross-validation, the 13-signature model distinguished ophthalmopathy from stable hyperthyroidism with about 88% sensitivity and approximately 81% specificity, and in the test set the corresponding values were roughly 80% and 76%. Most of the expanded thyroid clonotypes with a frequency above 0.001 were also detected in blood, and it was suggested that the thyroid immune response may be reflected by blood repertoires. In validation, the model predicted ophthalmopathy progression with more than 55% sensitivity and roughly 72% specificity; roughly 11 predicted patients were CT-confirmed with GO in a median of 6.5 months.

The clonotype was recovered from a woman aged 18-35 years with Graves' ophthalmopathy. Donor details come from another sample of the same person, matched by shared clones. Sequenced sample: peripheral blood. The V and J segments used are TRBV11-2 and TRBJ2-7; the junction holds 9 bases that match TRBD1. For the CDR3, the sequence is CASSQTAGTGSYEQYF. The DNA reads TGTGCCAGCAGCCAAACTGCCGGGACAGGGTCGTACGAGCAGTACTTC.